The clone carrying this T cell receptor (beta chain) came up a few times. Its specificity is unknown. The CDR3 length is 15 residues. From germline, CDR1 is SGHAT and CDR2 FQNNGV. V dropped 3 bases and J dropped 5; count of bases not matched to a gene: 5. This record comes from a study of T cell repertoires in cytomegalovirus infection. The study's findings and limits: Totalled public TCR beta family frequency picked out people who carried CMV plus the relevant HLA.

MiXCR, run by TCRdb on the reads, gives a single entry per CDR3 protein. The table includes about 900,000 distinct CDR3 sequences, around 29% detected once. The V call is TRBV11-2, the J call TRBJ2-3, with TRBD2 identical over 10 bases. Sample: cultured CD8+ T cells from PBMCs, taken from culture after CMV antigen stimulation. The TCR comes from a human donor in good health (CMV status not recorded). Some clones in this sample may be carry-over from other donors' samples. The CDR3 DNA reads as TGTGCCAGCAGCTTTAGCGGGGGGCTGGTAGATACGCAGTATTTT. Its translation: CASSFSGGLVDTQYF. The variable domain in full, with the rest retrieved from reference TRBV11-2 and TRBJ2-3, is EAGVAQSPRYKIIEKRQSVAFWCNPISGHATLYWYQQILGQGPKLLIQFQNNGVVDDSQLPKDRFSAERLKGVDSTLKIQPAKLEDSAVYLCASSFSGGLVDTQYFGPGTRLTVL.